The 18 T cell receptor beta chains below all came from one sample that was sequenced in a study of cytomegalovirus exposure and HLA in healthy donors. Data came from immunoSEQ multiplex PCR; TCRdb stores just in-frame clones and leaves some out. The sample comprises 200,000 to 300,000 clones, around 86% of which are singletons, and around 1.2% rests with the top ten. Sequencing was performed on PBMCs. These receptor sequences come from a woman between 25 and 40 years old in good health and CMV-seropositive.

This chain uses TRBV5-1 with TRBJ2-5, with 9 bases lining up with TRBD2. Germline CDR1 is SGHRS and CDR2 is YFSETQ. J gave up 2 bases and V 0 bases, and 5 bases lay outside the gene matches. There are 16 residues in the CDR3. CDR3 sequence: CASSLALAGAQETQYF. The CDR3 region has the DNA TGCGCCAGCAGCTTGGCGTTAGCGGGAGCACAAGAGACCCAGTACTTC.

The chain couples TRBV6-4 to TRBJ2-3; weak D call: TRBD1 (6 bases). The CDR3 spans 14 residues. Germline values: CDR1 MRHNA, CDR2 SNTAGT. V was pared by 9 bases and J by 2 bases, with 15 bases between. CDR3 sequence reads: CASSLTGSTDTQYF. As DNA, the CDR3 is TGTGCCAGTTCCTTGACAGGATCCACAGATACGCAGTATTTT.

The chain combines TRBV5-6 with TRBJ2-7; no firm D call. V was clipped by 4 bases and J by 4 bases, with 18 bases between them. In germline, CDR1 is SGHDT, CDR2 YYEEEE. CDR3 size: 15 residues. CDR3 loop: CASSPTDTRSYEQYF. CDR3 in DNA: TGTGCCAGCAGCCCCACTGACACCCGATCTTACGAGCAGTACTTC. Complete variable domain (other parts from reference TRBV5-6 and TRBJ2-7): DAGVTQSPTHLIKTRGQQVTLRCSPKSGHDTVSWYQQALGQGPQFIFQYYEEEERQRGNFPDRFSGHQFPNYSSELNVNALLLGDSALYLCASSPTDTRSYEQYFGPGTRLTVT.

This clone is a singleton in its sample. The chain carries TRBV5-1 and TRBJ2-3, with 7 nucleotides matching TRBD2. V lost 3 bases, J lost 0 bases, and 7 bases stayed unmatched. This CDR3 has 16 amino acids. Germline V gene sequence: CDR1 SGHRS, CDR2 YFSETQ. The CDR3 DNA reads TGCGCCAGCAGCTCCCCAGCGGGATTTAGCACAGATACGCAGTATTTT. Protein sequence: CASSSPAGFSTDTQYF.

The genes are TRBV15 and TRBJ2-1; D possibly corresponds to TRBD2 (5 bases). CDR3 length: 13 residues. Germline values: CDR1 LNHNV, CDR2 YYDKDF (reference sequence). Trimming removed 0 bases from V and 8 bases from J, with 8 bases in between. In DNA, the CDR3 is TGTGCCACCAGCAGAGATCTGAGGGATGAGCAGTTCTTC. It specifies CATSRDLRDEQFF. Variable domain in full (rest from reference TRBV15 and TRBJ2-1): DAMVIQNPRYQVTQFGKPVTLSCSQTLNHNVMYWYQQKSSQAPKLLFHYYDKDFNNEADTPDNFQSRRPNTSFCFLDIRSPGLGDTAMYLCATSRDLRDEQFFGPGTRLTVL.

For this clone: The junction departs from the called germline gene at one end, perhaps through a read error. In nucleotides, the CDR3 is TGTGCCAGCAGCCAAGATCGAGCGAACACGATCGTCTTC. Its translation: CASSQDRANTIVF. The V and J genes are TRBV14 and TRBJ1-2; D gene unclear. The germline V gene has CDR1 SGHDN and CDR2 FVKESK. CDR3 length: 13 residues.

This chain uses TRBV29-1 with TRBJ2-2; D remains unclear. The CDR3 has 12 residues. Germline V gene data show CDR1 as SQVTM and CDR2 as ANQGSEA. V lost 1 base, J lost 8 bases, and 8 bases lay in between. The CDR3 DNA follows: TGCAGCGTTGAAGCAGGTTCGGGGGAGCTGTTTTTT. Protein: CSVEAGSGELFF.

V is TRBV5-4 and J is TRBJ2-1, with a possible D match to TRBD1 (5 bases). Trimming cost V 0 bases and J 7 bases, with 5 bases left between them. This CDR3 is built from 12 residues. Germline V gene sequence: CDR1 SGHNT, CDR2 YYREEE (reference sequence). The CDR3 DNA reads TGTGCCAGCAGCTTGGAGGGGAATGAGCAGTTCTTC. Protein product: CASSLEGNEQFF.

The chain has TRBV28 and TRBJ2-1, with D perhaps matching TRBD2 (6 bases). Looked up from germline, CDR1 is MDHEN and CDR2 is SYDVKM. This CDR3 spans 16 amino acids. V dropped 5 bases and J dropped 0 bases, with 14 bases sitting between them. CDR3 protein: CASSGGTASSYNEQFF. CDR3 nucleotides: TGTGCCAGCAGTGGGGGGACTGCGAGCTCCTACAATGAGCAGTTCTTC.

This chain uses TRBV27 with TRBJ2-7, with TRBD2 matching over 10 bases. The CDR3 has 13 residues. Trimming cost V 2 bases and J 5 bases; bases outside gene matches: 0. CDR1 is MNHEY, CDR2 SMNVEV, per germline (reference sequence). The CDR3 here is CASSLTSGDEQYF. The CDR3 DNA sequence: TGTGCCAGCAGTTTAACTAGCGGGGACGAGCAGTACTTC.

There are a few counts of this clone. The chain joins TRBV5-1 to TRBJ2-2; 10 nucleotides align to TRBD2. The CDR3 runs 15 residues. J gave up 1 base and V 6 bases, and 3 bases lay outside the gene matches. The germline CDR1 and CDR2 sequences are SGHRS and YFSETQ. The DNA of the CDR3 is TGCGCCAGCAAAAGGACTAGCGGGAACACCGGGGAGCTGTTTTTT. Its translation: CASKRTSGNTGELFF.

V gene TRBV5-4 combines with J gene TRBJ2-5; maybe TRBD1 (5 bases). Germline V gives CDR1 SGHNT, CDR2 YYREEE (reference sequence). The V gene lost 4 bases and the J gene lost 6 bases, with 13 bases spanning the gap. The length of the CDR3 is 13 residues. The CDR3 here is CASSARVEQTQYF. For the CDR3, the DNA is TGTGCCAGCAGCGCCAGGGTAGAGCAGACCCAGTACTTC.

V gene TRBV4-1 combines with J gene TRBJ2-4; 9 bases are a match to TRBD1. V trimming: 8 bases; J trimming: 9 bases; junction bases outside the gene matches: 8. This CDR3 is 13 amino acids long. CDR1 MGHRA and CDR2 YSYEKL come from the germline V gene. The CDR3 loop reads CASSGTGFGIQYF. CDR3 in DNA: TGCGCCAGCTCTGGGACAGGGTTCGGCATTCAGTACTTC.

The chain uses TRBV5-1 and TRBJ1-2, with TRBD1 matching over 8 bases. CDR1 SGHRS and CDR2 YFSETQ come from the germline V gene. The CDR3 spans 12 residues. V shed 4 bases and J 8 bases; nucleotides not matched to a gene: 4. The CDR3 loop reads CASSQGQGGYTF. The DNA for the CDR3 is TGCGCCAGCAGCCAAGGACAGGGAGGCTACACCTTC.

The gene calls are TRBV29-1 and TRBJ1-1, with D perhaps matching TRBD1 (5 bases). The V end lost 5 bases, the J end lost 0 bases, and 16 bases lay between the germline ends. Germline lookup yields CDR1 SQVTM and CDR2 ANQGSEA. This CDR3 is 15 amino acids long. CDR3 nucleotide sequence: TGCAGCGTTTTCGTCAGGGTTTCTATGAACACTGAAGCTTTCTTT. Translation gives CSVFVRVSMNTEAFF.

V and J are TRBV14 and TRBJ2-5; 7 bases align to TRBD1. After removal of 6 bases from V and 5 bases from J, the junction contained 9 bases not matched to a gene. From germline, CDR1 is SGHDN and CDR2 FVKESK. The CDR3 is made up of 14 amino acids. CDR3: CASRRTGALETQYF. CDR3 DNA sequence: TGTGCCAGCAGGCGTACAGGGGCGTTGGAGACCCAGTACTTC.

The rearrangement joins TRBV4-1 to TRBJ2-3; 8 nucleotides agree with TRBD2. The CDR3 length is 16 residues. Losses at the gene ends were 4 bases for V and 4 bases for J; bases not matched to a gene: 10. CDR1 is MGHRA and CDR2 is YSYEKL in the germline V gene. In DNA form, the CDR3 reads TGCGCCAGCAGCCCGAGAGGGACTAGAATTGCAGATACGCAGTATTTT. It specifies CASSPRGTRIADTQYF.

This rearrangement joins TRBV2 to TRBJ1-5, with no clear D. V was shortened by 4 bases and J by 5 bases, with 9 bases between the two germline ends. Germline V gene data show CDR1 as SNHLY and CDR2 as FYNNEI. This CDR3 is 13 amino acids long. CDR3 DNA sequence: TGTGCCAGCAGTGGACCGCAGGATCAGCCCCAGCATTTT. It yields the protein CASSGPQDQPQHF.